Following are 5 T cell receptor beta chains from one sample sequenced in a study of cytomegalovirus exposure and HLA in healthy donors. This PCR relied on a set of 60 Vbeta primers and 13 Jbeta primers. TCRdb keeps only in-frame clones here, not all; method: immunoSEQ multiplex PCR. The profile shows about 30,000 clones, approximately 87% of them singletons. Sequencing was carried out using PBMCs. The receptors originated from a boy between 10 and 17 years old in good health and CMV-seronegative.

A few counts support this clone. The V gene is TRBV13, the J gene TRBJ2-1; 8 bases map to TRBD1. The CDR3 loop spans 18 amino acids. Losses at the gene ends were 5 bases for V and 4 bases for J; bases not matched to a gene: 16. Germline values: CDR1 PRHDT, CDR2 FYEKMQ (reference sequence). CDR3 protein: CASSQRATGGANYNEQFF. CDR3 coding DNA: TGTGCCAGCAGCCAACGAGCAACAGGGGGAGCGAATTACAATGAGCAGTTCTTC.

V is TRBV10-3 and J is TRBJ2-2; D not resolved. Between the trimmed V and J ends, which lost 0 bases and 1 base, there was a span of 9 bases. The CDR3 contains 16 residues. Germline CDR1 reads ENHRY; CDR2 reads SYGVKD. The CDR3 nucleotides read TGTGCCATCAGTGAGTCGATTGAGGAGAACACCGGGGAGCTGTTTTTT. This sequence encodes CAISESIEENTGELFF.

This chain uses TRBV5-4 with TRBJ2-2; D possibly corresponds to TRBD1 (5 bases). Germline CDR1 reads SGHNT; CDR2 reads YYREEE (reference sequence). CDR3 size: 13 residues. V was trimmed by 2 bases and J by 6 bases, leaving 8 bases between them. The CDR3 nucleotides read TGTGCCAGCAGCTTACCAGGGCCCGGGGAGCTGTTTTTT. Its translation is CASSLPGPGELFF. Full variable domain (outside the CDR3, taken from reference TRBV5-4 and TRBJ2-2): ETGVTQSPTHLIKTRGQQVTLRCSSQSGHNTVSWYQQALGQGPQFIFQYYREEENGRGNFPPRFSGLQFPNYSSELNVNALELDDSALYLCASSLPGPGELFFGEGSRLTVL.

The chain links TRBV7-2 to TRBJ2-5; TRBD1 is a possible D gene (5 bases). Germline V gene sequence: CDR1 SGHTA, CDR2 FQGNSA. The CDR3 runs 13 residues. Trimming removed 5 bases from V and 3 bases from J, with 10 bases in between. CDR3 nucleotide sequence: TGTGCCAGCAGCCTAGACAGAGAAGAGACCCAGTACTTC. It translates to CASSLDREETQYF.

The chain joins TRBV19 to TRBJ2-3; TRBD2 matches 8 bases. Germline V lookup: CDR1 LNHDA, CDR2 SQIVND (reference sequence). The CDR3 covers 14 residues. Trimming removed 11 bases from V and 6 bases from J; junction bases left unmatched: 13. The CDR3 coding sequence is TGTGCCGCTAGACGGGGGGGTACCGAGGATACGCAGTATTTT. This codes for CAARRGGTEDTQYF.